Below are 11 T cell receptor beta chains sequenced from a single sample in a study of T cell changes during pregnancy in multiple sclerosis. Profiled with immunoSEQ multiplex PCR; TCRdb holds only in-frame clones, not every one. Of under 90,000 clones in the sample, 90% to 95% are singletons; the top ten hold more than 0.75%. Specimen: peripheral blood, collected in the second trimester of pregnancy. These receptors all come from a female donor in good health, enrolled as a control in a pregnancy study.

V gene TRBV30 combines with J gene TRBJ1-4; D call uncertain. Trimming pared 2 bases from V and 5 bases from J, leaving 12 bases between. The CDR3 extends over 14 amino acids. The V gene's germline CDR1 is GTSNPN and CDR2 SVGIG (reference sequence). The CDR3: CAWSKKDINEKLFF. In DNA, the CDR3 is TGTGCCTGGAGTAAAAAAGACATAAATGAAAAACTGTTTTTT.

This chain joins TRBV2 and TRBJ2-5; tentatively, D is TRBD1 (6 bases). V was trimmed by 6 bases and J by 3 bases, leaving 17 bases between them. CDR1 SNHLY and CDR2 FYNNEI come from the germline V gene. The CDR3 is 15 residues long. The CDR3 reads CASSKVGQLEETQYF. CDR3 nucleotide sequence: TGTGCCAGCAGCAAAGTTGGACAGTTGGAAGAGACCCAGTACTTC.

V gene TRBV21-1 combines with J gene TRBJ1-1; the tabulated D call, TRBD1, remains unverified against the DNA. TRBV21-1 represents a pseudogene. The CDR3 length is 17 residues. The CDR3 sequence: CASSHFLNFRGHTEAFF. The CDR3 DNA reads as TGTGCCAGCAGCCACTTCTTAAACTTCAGGGGGCATACTGAAGCTTTCTTT.

This clone has just a few counts. The V and J genes are TRBV30 and TRBJ1-1, with D possibly TRBD1 on 6 matching bases. V lost 5 bases, J lost 8 bases, and 12 bases lay in between. Germline V CDR1 and CDR2: GTSNPN, SVGIG (reference sequence). The CDR3 extends over 11 amino acids. CDR3 coding DNA: TGTGCCTGGGGCGACAGGAGGGAAGCTTTCTTT. Translating gives CAWGDRREAFF.

The chain combines TRBV28 with TRBJ2-1, with TRBD2 as a possible D gene (6 bases). CDR3 length: 14 residues. Trimming shortened V by 8 bases and J by 4 bases, and 15 bases separated the two germline ends. Germline CDR1 and CDR2: MDHEN and SYDVKM. The chain's CDR3 is CASLGGVVYNEQFF. In nucleotides, the CDR3 is TGTGCCAGCCTCGGGGGTGTGGTTTACAATGAGCAGTTCTTC.

The chain links TRBV29-1 to TRBJ1-3, with D possibly TRBD1 on 6 matching bases. V lost 4 bases and J lost 2, with 9 bases in between. The CDR3 is 13 amino acids. CDR1 SQVTM and CDR2 ANQGSEA come from the germline V gene. CDR3 in amino acids: CSVGAGAGNTIYF. Here the CDR3 DNA reads TGCAGCGTTGGGGCAGGGGCTGGAAACACCATATATTTT.

This chain connects TRBV10-3 to TRBJ1-5, with D perhaps TRBD1 (6 bases). The germline gives CDR1 ENHRY, CDR2 SYGVKD. This CDR3 spans 14 amino acids. The germline V and J ends were trimmed by 0 bases and 5 bases, with 8 bases remaining between them. The CDR3 bases are TGTGCCATCAGTGAGTCGTCAGGGGATCAGCCCCAGCATTTT. Translating gives CAISESSGDQPQHF.

This clone was picked up one time. The sample has other DNA sequences that encode this CDR3 too. The chain has TRBV5-1 and TRBJ2-5, with D unresolved. The germline V gene has CDR1 SGHRS and CDR2 YFSETQ. The V end lost 0 bases, the J end lost 5 bases, and 5 bases lay between the germline ends. The CDR3 has 12 amino acids. CDR3 in amino acids: CASSLAGETQYF. For the CDR3, the DNA is TGCGCCAGCAGCTTGGCCGGGGAGACCCAGTACTTC.

The chain combines TRBV18 with TRBJ2-5; D is unresolved. CDR1 and CDR2 from the germline V gene are KGHSH and LQKENI. Trimming shortened V by 5 bases and J by 5 bases, and 12 bases separated the two germline ends. The CDR3 extends over 13 amino acids. In nucleotides, the CDR3 is TGTGCCAGCTCAAGTAGTGCTACGGAGACCCAGTACTTC. This gives the protein CASSSSATETQYF.

This chain links TRBV11-2 with TRBJ1-4; 9 bases align to TRBD1. This CDR3 region has 14 residues. J lost 8 bases, V lost 6 bases, and 7 bases had no gene match. The germline V gene has CDR1 SGHAT and CDR2 FQNNGV. The chain's CDR3 is CASRGPGQGEKLFF. The CDR3 DNA reads TGTGCCAGCAGGGGACCGGGACAGGGCGAAAAACTGTTTTTT.

This sequence joins TRBV6-1 and TRBJ2-3; D is possibly TRBD2 (5 bases). Germline lookup yields CDR1 MNHNS and CDR2 SASEGT. CDR3 length: 16 amino acids. Trimming shortened V by 4 bases and J by 0 bases, and 14 bases separated the two germline ends. CDR3 sequence (DNA): TGTGCCAGCAGTGTAGGGCTAGCTTTTAGCACAGATACGCAGTATTTT. Residues: CASSVGLAFSTDTQYF.